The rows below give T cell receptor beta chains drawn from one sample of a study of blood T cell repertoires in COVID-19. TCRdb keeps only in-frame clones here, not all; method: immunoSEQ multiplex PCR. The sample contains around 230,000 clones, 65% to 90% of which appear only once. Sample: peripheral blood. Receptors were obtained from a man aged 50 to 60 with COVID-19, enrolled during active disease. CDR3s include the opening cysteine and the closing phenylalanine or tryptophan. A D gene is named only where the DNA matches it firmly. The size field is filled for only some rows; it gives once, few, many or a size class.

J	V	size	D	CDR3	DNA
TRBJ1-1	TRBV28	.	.	CASSLGQLNTEAFF	TGTGCCAGCAGTTTGGGGCAACTCAACACTGAAGCTTTCTTT
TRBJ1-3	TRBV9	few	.	CASSVAGFPGNTIYF	TGTGCCAGCAGCGTAGCAGGGTTCCCTGGAAACACCATATATTTT
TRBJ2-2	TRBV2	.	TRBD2	CASSGLAGGPGGELFF	TGTGCCAGCAGTGGACTAGCGGGGGGGCCAGGCGGGGAGCTGTTTTTT
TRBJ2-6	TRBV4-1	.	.	CASSQEARSFVGAGANVLTF	TGCGCCAGCAGCCAAGAGGCAAGGTCGTTCGTTGGAGCTGGCGCCAACGTCCTGACTTTC
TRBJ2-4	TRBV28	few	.	CASSSGVGILAKNIQYF	TGTGCCAGCAGTTCCGGGGTCGGCATCCTAGCCAAAAACATTCAGTACTTC
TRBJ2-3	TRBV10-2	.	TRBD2	CASGTSGSTDTQYF	TGCGCCAGCGGGACTAGCGGAAGCACAGATACGCAGTATTTT
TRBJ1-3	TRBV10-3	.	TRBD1	CAISVGTGAGNTIYF	TGTGCCATCAGTGTCGGGACAGGGGCTGGAAACACCATATATTTT
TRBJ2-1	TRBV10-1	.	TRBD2	CASSDRGGTNEQFF	TGCGCCAGCAGTGATCGGGGGGGCACCAATGAGCAGTTCTTC
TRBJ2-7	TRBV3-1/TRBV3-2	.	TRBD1	CASSPDRYEQYF	TGTGCCAGCAGCCCGGACAGGTACGAGCAGTACTTC
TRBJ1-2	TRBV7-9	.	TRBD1	CASSPLQGGIRGYTF	TGTGCCAGCAGCCCTCTACAGGGGGGTATTCGTGGCTACACCTTC
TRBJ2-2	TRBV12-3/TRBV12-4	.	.	CASSLRYTGELFF	TGTGCCAGCAGTTTGAGGTACACCGGGGAGCTGTTTTTT
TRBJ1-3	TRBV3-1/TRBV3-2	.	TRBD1	CASSPQGAAGNTIYF	TGTGCCAGCAGCCCACAGGGGGCCGCTGGAAACACCATATATTTT